This T cell receptor (beta chain) was profiled in a study of blood T cell repertoires in COVID-19. Trimming cost V 0 bases and J 4 bases, with 15 bases left between them. CDR1 is LGHNA, CDR2 YNFKEQ, per germline. This CDR3 has 16 residues. Sequencing was performed with immunoSEQ multiplex PCR; in TCRdb, only in-frame clones are kept and a portion is missing. The sample contains hundreds of thousands of clones, 87% of which appear only once. The TCR sequence derives from a man in his late teens or twenties with active or convalescent COVID-19. Sequencing used peripheral blood. The gene calls are TRBV4-2 and TRBJ2-5, with D perhaps matching TRBD2 (6 bases). The CDR3 is CASSQDGAGSRETQYF. The CDR3 nucleotides read TGTGCCAGCAGCCAAGATGGTGCGGGGTCTAGAGAGACCCAGTACTTC.